Only a few counts were recorded for the clone carrying this T cell receptor (beta chain). Researchers partitioned CD4+ cells into CD45RA+ naive and CD45RA-negative memory subsets. The source of the sample is a study of shared clonotypes between healthy human individuals. This CDR3 comprises 15 residues. Germline trimming cut 6 bases from V and 1 base from J; bases unmatched to any gene: 4. Germline values: CDR1 SNHLY, CDR2 FYNNEI. Sequenced by immunoSEQ multiplex PCR; TCRdb stores in-frame clones only, minus some. This table holds fewer than 850,000 clones, approximately 75% found once. V is TRBV2 and J is TRBJ1-5, with 9 bases matching TRBD1. The clonotype comes from a woman younger than 45 in good health. Sequencing was performed on memory CD4+ T cells sorted from blood. Subset described: CD45RA-negative fraction. CDR3 coding DNA: TGTGCCAGCAGACCGGGACAGGGAAGCAATCAGCCCCAGCATTTT. Translating gives CASRPGQGSNQPQHF.